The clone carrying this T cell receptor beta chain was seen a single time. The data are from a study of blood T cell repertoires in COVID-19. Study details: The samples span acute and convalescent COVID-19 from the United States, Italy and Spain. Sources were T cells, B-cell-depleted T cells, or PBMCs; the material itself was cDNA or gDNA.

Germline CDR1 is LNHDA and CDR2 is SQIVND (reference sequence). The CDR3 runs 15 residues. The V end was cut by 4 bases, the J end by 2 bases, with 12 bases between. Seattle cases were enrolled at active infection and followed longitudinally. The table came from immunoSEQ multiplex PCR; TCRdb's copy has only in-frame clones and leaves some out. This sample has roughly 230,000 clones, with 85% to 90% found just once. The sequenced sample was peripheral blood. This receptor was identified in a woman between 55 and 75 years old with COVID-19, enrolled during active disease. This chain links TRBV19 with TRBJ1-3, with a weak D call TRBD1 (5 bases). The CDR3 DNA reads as TGTGCCAGTAGTACCCAGGGTAGGCCTGGAAACACCATATATTTT. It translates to CASSTQGRPGNTIYF.